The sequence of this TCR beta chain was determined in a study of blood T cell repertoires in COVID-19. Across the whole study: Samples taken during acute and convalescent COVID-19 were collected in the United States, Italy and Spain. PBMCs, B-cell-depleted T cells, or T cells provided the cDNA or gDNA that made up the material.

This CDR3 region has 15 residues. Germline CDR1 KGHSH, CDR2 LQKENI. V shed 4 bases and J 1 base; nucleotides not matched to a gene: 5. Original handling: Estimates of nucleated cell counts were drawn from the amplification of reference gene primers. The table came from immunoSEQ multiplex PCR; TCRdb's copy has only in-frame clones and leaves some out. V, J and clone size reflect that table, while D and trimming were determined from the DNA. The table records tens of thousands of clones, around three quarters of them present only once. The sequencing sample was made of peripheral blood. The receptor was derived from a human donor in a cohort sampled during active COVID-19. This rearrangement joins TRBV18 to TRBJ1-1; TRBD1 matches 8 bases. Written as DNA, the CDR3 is TGTGCCAGCTCACAGACCGGGACAGGGAACACTGAAGCTTTCTTT. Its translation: CASSQTGTGNTEAFF.